This TCR beta chain was sequenced during a study of T-cell reconstitution after alpha-beta-depleted transplantation in children. Findings of the study overall: Reportedly, alpha-beta T cells present about two months post-transplant originated from several hundred expanded clones of graft origin.

The TCRbeta library incorporated unique molecular identifiers. TCRdb itself ran the PCR reads through MiXCR, one entry per CDR3 protein. The top ten hold less than 7% of the sample, which has a few hundred thousand distinct CDR3 sequences, approximately 6.9% seen once. The V end lost 9 bases, the J end lost 3 bases, and 17 bases lay between the germline ends. The CDR3 runs to 14 residues. CDR1 is MDHEN and CDR2 is SYDVKM in the germline V gene. Concerning this clonotype: Its matching antigen is unknown.

The TCR comes from a boy under 10 years old with acute lymphoblastic leukemia, due to receive a stem cell transplant. This material consisted of PBMCs, taken before TCRalphabeta/CD19-depleted stem cell transplant. The J gene is TRBJ1-1, the V gene TRBV28, with TRBD1 as a possible D gene (5 bases). The CDR3 protein is CASSMGGQDTEAFF. CDR3 in DNA: TGTGCCAGTTCTATGGGGGGTCAGGACACTGAAGCTTTCTTT.